This T cell receptor (beta chain) was observed in a study of cytomegalovirus exposure and HLA in healthy donors. The germline gives CDR1 SGHTA, CDR2 FQGNSA. Germline trimming cut 4 bases from V and 13 bases from J; bases unmatched to any gene: 9. CDR3 length: 14 amino acids. This clone was picked up a small number of times. The primer mix had 60 Vbeta and 13 Jbeta primers. TCRdb's copy holds only in-frame clones and misses some; the assay was immunoSEQ multiplex PCR. The sample holds fewer than 100,000 clones, around 84% seen once. The receptor's source is a woman aged 35 to 49 in good health and CMV-seropositive. What was sequenced was PBMCs. The V call is TRBV7-2, the J call TRBJ2-5, with 13 bases that match TRBD2. The CDR3 DNA follows: TGTGCCAGCAGCTACGGGACTAGCGGGATGAGTCTGTACTTC. Amino acids: CASSYGTSGMSLYF. Full variable domain (missing parts from reference TRBV7-2 and TRBJ2-5): GAGVSQSPSNKVTEKGKDVELRCDPISGHTALYWYRQSLGQGLEFLIYFQGNSAPDKSGLPSDRFSAERTGGSVSTLTIQRTQQEDSAVYLCASSYGTSGMSLYFGPGTRLLVL.